This T cell receptor beta chain was profiled in a study of shared clonotypes between healthy human individuals. Study observations and caveats: Approximately 4.6% of naive CD4 clonotypes were common to a handful of donors.

Repertoires were generated with immunoSEQ multiplex PCR, while TCRdb's copy carries only in-frame clones and drops some. Here the sample spans about 600,000 clones, around 97% being singletons. As for this clone: Its antigen is not known.

The germline V gene has CDR1 KGHSH and CDR2 LQKENI. V was cut by 3 bases and J by 2 bases, with 14 bases left in between. CDR3 size: 16 residues. Sample: naive CD4+ T cells sorted from blood. Subset denoted: CD45RA+ positively selected. The receptor's source is a woman aged 25-40 years in good health. The J gene is TRBJ2-1, the V gene TRBV18, with D tentatively TRBD2 (5 bases). The CDR3 reads CASSPSSPGTYNEQFF. The CDR3 coding sequence is TGTGCCAGCTCACCGTCCTCGCCCGGGACCTACAATGAGCAGTTCTTC.